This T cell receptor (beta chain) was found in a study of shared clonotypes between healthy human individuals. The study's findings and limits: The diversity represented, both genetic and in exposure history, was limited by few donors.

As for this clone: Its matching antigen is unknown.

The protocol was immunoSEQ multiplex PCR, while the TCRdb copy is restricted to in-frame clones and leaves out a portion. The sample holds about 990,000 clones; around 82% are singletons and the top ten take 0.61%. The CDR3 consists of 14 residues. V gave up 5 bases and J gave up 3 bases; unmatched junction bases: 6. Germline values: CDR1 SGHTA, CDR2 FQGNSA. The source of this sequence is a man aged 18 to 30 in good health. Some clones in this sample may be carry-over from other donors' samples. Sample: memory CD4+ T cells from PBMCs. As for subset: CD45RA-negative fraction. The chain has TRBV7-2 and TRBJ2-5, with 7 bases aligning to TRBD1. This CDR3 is CASSSTGVKETQYF. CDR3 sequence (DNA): TGTGCCAGCAGCAGTACAGGGGTGAAAGAGACCCAGTACTTC.